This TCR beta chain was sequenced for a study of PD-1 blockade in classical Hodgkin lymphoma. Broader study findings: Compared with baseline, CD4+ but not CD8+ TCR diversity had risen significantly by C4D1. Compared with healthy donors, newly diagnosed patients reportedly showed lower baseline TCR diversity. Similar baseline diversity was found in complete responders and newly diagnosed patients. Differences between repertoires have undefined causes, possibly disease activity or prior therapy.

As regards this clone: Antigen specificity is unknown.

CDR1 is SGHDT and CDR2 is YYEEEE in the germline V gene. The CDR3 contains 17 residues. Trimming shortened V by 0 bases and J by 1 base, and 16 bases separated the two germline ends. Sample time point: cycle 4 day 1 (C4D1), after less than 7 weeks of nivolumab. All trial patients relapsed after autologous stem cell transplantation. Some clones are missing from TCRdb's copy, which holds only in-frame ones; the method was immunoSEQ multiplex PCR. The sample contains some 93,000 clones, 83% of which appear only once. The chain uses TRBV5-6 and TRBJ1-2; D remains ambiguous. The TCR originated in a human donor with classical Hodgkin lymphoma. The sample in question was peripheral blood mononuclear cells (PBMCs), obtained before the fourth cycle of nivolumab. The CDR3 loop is CASSLAQAGRRNYGYTF. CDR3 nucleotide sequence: TGTGCCAGCAGCTTGGCCCAGGCAGGCCGTCGTAACTATGGCTACACCTTC. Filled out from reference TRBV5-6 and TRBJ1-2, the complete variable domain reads DAGVTQSPTHLIKTRGQQVTLRCSPKSGHDTVSWYQQALGQGPQFIFQYYEEEERQRGNFPDRFSGHQFPNYSSELNVNALLLGDSALYLCASSLAQAGRRNYGYTFGSGTRLTVV.